One and the same sample provided the 25 T cell receptor beta chains below, sequenced in a study of beta chain features in type 1 diabetes. Study findings and constraints: All four CD4+ subsets from Type 1 diabetes patients carried moderately but significantly shorter TCRB CDR3s.

The antigens of these receptors remain unknown. Investigators reverse transcribed all isolated RNA, so they sequenced expressed TCRB transcripts. The repertoire was sequenced with immunoSEQ multiplex PCR; TCRdb's copy has only in-frame clones and lacks some. The sample shows 250,000 to 300,000 clones, roughly an eighth of them seen only once. The sequencing input was naive CD4+ T cells from blood. These receptors all come from a man aged 30-40 years with type 1 diabetes.

This clone has just a few counts. This sequence joins TRBV18 and TRBJ1-1; D call uncertain. CDR1 KGHSH and CDR2 LQKENI come from the germline V gene. Trimming pared 2 bases from V and 7 bases from J, leaving 11 bases between. The CDR3 extends over 13 amino acids. Here the CDR3 reads CASSPNRDNEAFF. The CDR3 region has the DNA TGTGCCAGCTCACCAAACCGGGATAATGAAGCTTTCTTT.

This clone turned up a few times. The chain joins TRBV7-2 to TRBJ1-2, with 7 bases that match TRBD1. CDR3 size: 15 residues. The trim removed 5 bases at V and 4 bases at J, leaving 10 bases unmatched. Germline-derived CDR1 and CDR2 are SGHTA and FQGNSA. CDR3 in DNA: TGTGCCAGCAGCCGGACCGGGACAGCAGTCTATGGCTACACCTTC. As protein: CASSRTGTAVYGYTF.

This clone turned up a few times. V is TRBV10-3 and J is TRBJ2-1; 9 positions agree with TRBD2. The J segment lost 8 bases and the V segment lost 0 bases, leaving 14 bases of the junction unmatched. Germline loops: CDR1 ENHRY, CDR2 SYGVKD. The CDR3 loop spans 18 amino acids. The chain's CDR3 is CAISESSSGGRVEDEQFF. CDR3 nucleotides: TGTGCCATCAGTGAGTCTTCGTCAGGCGGGAGGGTCGAGGATGAGCAGTTCTTC.

The table lists this clone with a few counts. J is TRBJ2-4 and V is TRBV10-3; D might be TRBD2 (6 bases). V shed 11 bases and J shed 5 bases, with 16 bases lying between them. Germline V gene data show CDR1 as ENHRY and CDR2 as SYGVKD. This CDR3 region has 13 residues. The CDR3 DNA reads TGTGCCGTAGGAGGGTTGTTGGAAAACATTCAGTACTTC. This encodes CAVGGLLENIQYF.

The chain is built from TRBV4-3 and TRBJ1-5; D unresolved. Trimming cost V 0 bases and J 6 bases, with 9 bases left between them. In germline, CDR1 is LGHNA, CDR2 YSLEER. The CDR3 is 14 amino acids. CDR3 sequence: CASSQDVASQPQHF. CDR3 DNA: TGCGCCAGCAGCCAAGATGTCGCGAGTCAGCCCCAGCATTTT.

The chain employs TRBV30 and TRBJ1-5; D perhaps matches TRBD1 (6 bases). CDR3 size: 14 residues. V was cut by 5 bases and J by 5 bases, with 16 bases left in between. Per germline, CDR1 GTSNPN and CDR2 SVGIG (reference sequence). The DNA for the CDR3 is TGTGCCTGGGGCAACACAGGGCTCGATCAGCCCCAGCATTTT. Its protein is CAWGNTGLDQPQHF.

The chain employs TRBV18 and TRBJ2-1; tentative D call: TRBD2 (6 bases). The CDR3 loop spans 18 amino acids. Germline assignment: CDR1 KGHSH and CDR2 LQKENI. The V end was cut by 0 bases, the J end by 5 bases, with 20 bases between. CDR3 sequence (DNA): TGTGCCAGCTCACCACCGTGGGGCTACGGGAGAAGGGACAATGAGCAGTTCTTC. This translates into CASSPPWGYGRRDNEQFF.

This clone was observed a single time. In DNA form, the CDR3 reads TGTGCCAGCAGCGTTGATAGCGGGAGTCGTCTTGGGACCCAGTACTTC. Encoded protein: CASSVDSGSRLGTQYF. The V and J genes are TRBV9 and TRBJ2-5; 9 bases match TRBD2. From germline, CDR1 is SGDLS and CDR2 YYNGEE. This CDR3 is built from 16 residues. Unmatched junction bases numbered 12, after V lost 2 bases and J lost 7 bases.

This clone was seen a few times. The rearrangement uses TRBV5-1 and TRBJ1-1; D is possibly TRBD1 (5 bases). V dropped 4 bases and J dropped 1 base, with 11 bases sitting between them. The CDR3 runs 14 residues. Germline CDR1 SGHRS, CDR2 YFSETQ. DNA for the CDR3: TGCGCCAGCAGCCCTCAGGGCCAGAACACTGAAGCTTTCTTT. Translating it yields CASSPQGQNTEAFF.

The rearrangement uses TRBV5-4 and TRBJ2-7, with TRBD2 identical over 12 bases. CDR3 size: 14 residues. J was trimmed by 4 bases and V by 5 bases; bases with no gene match: 4. In germline, CDR1 is SGHNT, CDR2 YYREEE (reference sequence). CDR3 sequence: CASSSTSGRYEQYF. The CDR3, as DNA: TGTGCCAGCAGTTCTACTAGCGGGAGGTACGAGCAGTACTTC.

This clone was seen a few times. The chain joins TRBV19 to TRBJ2-3; the D gene is possibly TRBD1 (6 bases). Per germline, CDR1 LNHDA and CDR2 SQIVND (reference sequence). The length of the CDR3 is 15 residues. V lost 6 bases and J 5 bases, leaving 18 bases between the germline ends. The CDR3 DNA is TGTGCCAGTAGGCCCTCGGACTCCAGGGGAGATACGCAGTATTTT. Its protein is CASRPSDSRGDTQYF.

The chain combines TRBV19 with TRBJ1-5; D is unclear. V lost 9 bases and J lost 2, with 20 bases in between. Germline V CDR1 and CDR2: LNHDA, SQIVND (reference sequence). CDR3 length: 16 amino acids. In DNA form, the CDR3 reads TGTGCCAGCTCCCCCCATGAGGGCGGGGGCAATCAGCCCCAGCATTTT. This encodes CASSPHEGGGNQPQHF.

The CDR3 loop is CASSPSRGGYTF. The CDR3 bases are TGTGCCAGCAGTCCCTCCAGGGGTGGCTACACCTTC. This chain uses TRBV28 with TRBJ1-2, with D maybe TRBD1 (6 bases). Germline assignment: CDR1 MDHEN and CDR2 SYDVKM. CDR3 length equals 12 residues. The V end lost 5 bases, the J end lost 7 bases, and 11 bases lay between the germline ends.

The rearrangement joins TRBV7-3 to TRBJ2-3; possible D gene TRBD2, 6 bases. CDR3 size: 18 residues. Germline V gene data show CDR1 as SGHTA and CDR2 as FQGTGA. V shed 1 base and J shed 3 bases, with 20 bases lying between them. The CDR3 loop reads CASSLRPGRGTGTDTQYF. Here the CDR3 DNA reads TGTGCCAGCAGCTTAAGACCCGGGCGCGGGACGGGGACAGATACGCAGTATTTT.

This chain connects TRBV7-3 to TRBJ2-3, with 7 positions matching TRBD2. V was clipped by 4 bases and J by 4 bases; unmatched bases: 8. CDR3 length: 15 residues. Germline V gene sequence: CDR1 SGHTA, CDR2 FQGTGA. The CDR3 is CASSSGTIHSDTQYF. CDR3 DNA sequence: TGTGCCAGCAGCTCCGGGACTATCCATTCAGATACGCAGTATTTT.

This clone was seen only a few times. The chain is built from TRBV7-2 and TRBJ1-4; the D is unclear. Germline CDR1 SGHTA, CDR2 FQGNSA. Trimming took off 5 bases at V and 8 bases at J, with 18 bases between the two ends. The CDR3 extends over 15 amino acids. This chain's CDR3 is CASSPKGLPGEKLFF. CDR3 coding DNA: TGTGCCAGCAGCCCAAAGGGCTTACCGGGGGAAAAACTGTTTTTT.

The rearrangement links TRBV15 to TRBJ2-4; 8 bases fit TRBD2. This CDR3 spans 14 amino acids. V lost 2 bases and J lost 15; bases outside the gene matches: 12. Germline assignment: CDR1 LNHNV and CDR2 YYDKDF (reference sequence). The DNA for the CDR3 is TGTGCCACCAGCAGATCCACTAGCGGTCGCATGGGGTACTTC. Amino acids: CATSRSTSGRMGYF.

The CDR3 loop is CASSPQGDETQYF. The CDR3 nucleotides are TGTGCCAGCTCACCACAAGGGGATGAGACCCAGTACTTC. The gene calls are TRBV18 and TRBJ2-5; maybe TRBD1 (5 bases). The V and J ends lost 1 base and 5 bases respectively, with 8 bases between them. The CDR3 has 13 amino acids. The germline V gene has CDR1 KGHSH and CDR2 LQKENI.

The gene calls are TRBV6-1 and TRBJ1-1, with 7 bases matching TRBD1. Germline V gives CDR1 MNHNS, CDR2 SASEGT. With V trimmed by 11 bases and J by 3 bases, 6 bases remained unmatched. CDR3 length: 12 residues. CDR3 region: CAGGGLDTEAFF. CDR3 coding DNA: TGTGCCGGAGGGGGCTTGGACACTGAAGCTTTCTTT.

This clone was counted only a few times. The chain recombines TRBV2 with TRBJ2-3; maybe TRBD2 (5 bases). This CDR3 is built from 14 residues. Trimming removed 7 bases at V and 2 bases at J, with 13 bases between. Germline V gene lookup returns CDR1 SNHLY and CDR2 FYNNEI. In DNA, the CDR3 is TGTGCCAGCACCTTAGCGAGCGACACAGATACGCAGTATTTT. Encoded protein: CASTLASDTDTQYF.

This clone was counted a few times. The chain has TRBV6-5 and TRBJ2-1; tentative D call: TRBD1 (6 bases). V shed 4 bases and J shed 9 bases, with 10 bases lying between them. The length of the CDR3 is 12 residues. Germline values: CDR1 MNHEY, CDR2 SVGAGI. This CDR3 is CASSFIRGEQFF. In DNA, the CDR3 is TGTGCCAGCAGTTTTATCAGGGGTGAGCAGTTCTTC.

The genes are TRBV11-2 and TRBJ2-1; a weak D match, TRBD1 (5 bases). The CDR3 length is 14 residues. The germline gives CDR1 SGHAT, CDR2 FQNNGV. Between the trimmed V and J ends, which lost 6 bases and 4 bases, there was a span of 13 bases. The CDR3: CASSPLTAYNEQFF. As DNA, the CDR3 is TGTGCCAGCAGTCCCTTGACAGCTTACAATGAGCAGTTCTTC.

This clone was seen only a few times. This chain links TRBV29-1 with TRBJ2-7; 10 bases match TRBD2. This CDR3 has 16 amino acids. V was clipped by 4 bases and J by 6 bases; unmatched bases: 15. Germline V CDR1 and CDR2: SQVTM, ANQGSEA. The CDR3 DNA sequence: TGCAGCGTTGTAGGGGCTAGCGGGAGTATACGCGGCGAGCAGTACTTC. Protein: CSVVGASGSIRGEQYF.

The CDR3 reads CASSDNSKNIQYF. CDR3 nucleotides: TGTGCCAGCAGCGACAATTCCAAAAACATTCAGTACTTC. The chain has TRBV9 and TRBJ2-4; D unresolved. The V and J ends lost 3 bases and 2 bases respectively, with 6 bases between them. The CDR3 is 13 residues long. Germline V gives CDR1 SGDLS, CDR2 YYNGEE.

This clone was seen a handful of times. The chain combines TRBV28 with TRBJ2-1; 8 nucleotides agree with TRBD2. The CDR3 has 13 residues. The V gene's germline CDR1 is MDHEN and CDR2 SYDVKM. J was trimmed by 12 bases and V by 8 bases; bases with no gene match: 12. The CDR3 DNA is TGTGCCAGCCGAACTAGCGGCACCTCGGGGCAGTTCTTC. It codes for CASRTSGTSGQFF.